This TCR beta chain stems from a study of blood T cell repertoires in COVID-19. Study as a whole: Sample material is recorded as cDNA or gDNA derived from T cells, B-cell-depleted T cells, or PBMCs.

The ends were cut back, 5 bases at V and 2 bases at J, with 9 bases in the middle. The CDR3 has 13 amino acids. CDR1 and CDR2 (germline): SNHLY, FYNNEI. This clone was seen once. How the authors handled the data: For nucleated cells, counts were estimated from reference gene primer amplification. Generated by immunoSEQ multiplex PCR, the TCRdb table keeps only in-frame clones and is missing some. The V and J calls and the clone size are those of that table, but D and trimming were determined from the DNA. The repertoire holds approximately 180,000 clones, with around 73% as singletons. Two consecutive negative NP/OP PCR tests, clearance, or resolved symptoms defined Cohort 3 recovery.

The sequence came from a woman aged 45-59 years who had recovered from COVID-19. This chain links TRBV2 with TRBJ2-5; D remains unclear. Specimen: PBMCs or T cells enriched from blood (not recorded which). The CDR3: CASSRSLQETQYF. The CDR3 DNA is TGTGCCAGCAGTCGGTCACTACAAGAGACCCAGTACTTC.